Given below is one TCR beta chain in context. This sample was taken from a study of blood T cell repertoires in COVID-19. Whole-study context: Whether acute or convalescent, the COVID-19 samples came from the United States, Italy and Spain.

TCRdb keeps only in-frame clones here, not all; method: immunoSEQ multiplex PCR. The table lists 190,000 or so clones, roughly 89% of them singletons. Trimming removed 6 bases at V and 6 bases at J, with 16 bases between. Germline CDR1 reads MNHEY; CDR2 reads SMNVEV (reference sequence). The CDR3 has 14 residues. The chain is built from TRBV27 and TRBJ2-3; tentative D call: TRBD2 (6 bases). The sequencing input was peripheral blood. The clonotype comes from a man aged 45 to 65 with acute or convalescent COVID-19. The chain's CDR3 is CASSPGTRRDTQYF. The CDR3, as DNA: TGTGCCAGCAGCCCCGGGACTCGTCGCGATACGCAGTATTTT.